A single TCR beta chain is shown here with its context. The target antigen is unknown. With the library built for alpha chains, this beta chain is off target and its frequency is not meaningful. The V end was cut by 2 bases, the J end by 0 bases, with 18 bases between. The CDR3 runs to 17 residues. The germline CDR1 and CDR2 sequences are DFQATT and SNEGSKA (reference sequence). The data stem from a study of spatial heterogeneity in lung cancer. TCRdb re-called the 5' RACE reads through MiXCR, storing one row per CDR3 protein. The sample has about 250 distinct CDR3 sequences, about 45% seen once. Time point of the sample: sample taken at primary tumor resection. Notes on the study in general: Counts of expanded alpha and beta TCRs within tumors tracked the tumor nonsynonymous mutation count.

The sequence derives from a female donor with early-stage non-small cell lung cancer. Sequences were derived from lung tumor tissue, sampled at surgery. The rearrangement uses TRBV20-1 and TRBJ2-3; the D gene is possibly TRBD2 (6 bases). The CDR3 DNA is TGCAGTGCTAGACCAAATCGGGGGAGCCCTAGCACAGATACGCAGTATTTT. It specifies CSARPNRGSPSTDTQYF.